Sequencing of this TCR beta chain was carried out in a study of blood T cell repertoires in COVID-19. Germline CDR1 SGHRS, CDR2 YFSETQ. CDR3 length equals 14 residues. With 5 bases removed from V and 0 bases from J, the gap between germline ends came to 8 bases. Clones were sequenced by immunoSEQ multiplex PCR, and TCRdb holds only the in-frame ones, with some missing. The sample lists under 95,000 clones; around 87% were seen once. The clonotype originates from a human donor with acute or convalescent COVID-19. The donor label of this sample is uncertain. The sequenced sample was peripheral blood. This sequence joins TRBV5-1 and TRBJ2-2; D ambiguous. CDR3 DNA: TGCGCCAGCAGTACCACACCGAACACCGGGGAGCTGTTTTTT. It encodes CASSTTPNTGELFF.